This is a list of T cell receptor beta chains from one sample in a study of cytomegalovirus exposure and HLA in healthy donors. Generated by immunoSEQ multiplex PCR, the TCRdb table keeps only in-frame clones and is missing some. The table records around 130,000 clones, more than 60% of them present only once. Sequencing was done on a sample of PBMCs. These receptors were taken from a woman aged 40 to 50 in good health and CMV-seropositive. Each CDR3 is given without its conserved first and last residue. A D gene is named only where the DNA matches it firmly.

. | TRBJ1-5 | TRBV7-2 | ASSFEGYSNQPQH
. | TRBJ1-3 | TRBV5-1 | ASSPAGTLLQLDTIY
. | TRBJ2-7 | TRBV18 | ASSPPGVWGGQHEQY
TRBD1 | TRBJ1-2 | TRBV7-2 | ASSNRRDRVNYGYT
TRBD1 | TRBJ2-7 | TRBV7-3 | ASSLGQGPTYEQY
. | TRBJ2-5 | TRBV7-2 | ASSFKETQY
TRBD2 | TRBJ2-1 | TRBV5-1 | ASSLAGITSGSRGEQF
TRBD1 | TRBJ2-7 | TRBV2 | ASSLSGDSSYEQY
. | TRBJ1-1 | TRBV7-2 | ASSFLPPRVEAF
. | TRBJ2-7 | TRBV7-9 | ASSLVGRGGSYEQY
. | TRBJ1-5 | TRBV5-1 | ASSPDSWNQPQH
TRBD1 | TRBJ1-5 | TRBV19 | ASRKQGSGGNQPQH
TRBD1 | TRBJ1-1 | TRBV7-9 | ASSSTDRARGTEAF
. | TRBJ2-7 | TRBV6-5 | ASSSWQGKDEQY
. | TRBJ2-3 | TRBV2 | ASSTAGTDTQY
TRBD1 | . | TRBV4-1 | ASSQLTQGAAEQY
. | TRBJ1-4 | TRBV28 | ASSFRPRDIWANEKLF
TRBD1 | TRBJ2-5 | TRBV30 | AWSSTGGPGQETQY
TRBD1 | TRBJ1-1 | TRBV5-6 | ASSWGQPIEAF
TRBD2 | TRBJ2-1 | TRBV5-1 | ASSGLAGDHNEQF
. | . | TRBV12-2 | ASRLGPWDYPYEQY
. | TRBJ2-7 | TRBV19 | ASSSSTRPSSYEQY
. | TRBJ1-2 | TRBV5-1 | ASSTGQNYYGYT
TRBD2 | TRBJ2-7 | TRBV9 | ASSVSGGGYEQY
. | TRBJ1-2 | TRBV5-4 | ASSSGQNYGYT
TRBD2 | TRBJ2-2 | TRBV18 | ASSPSRTSGLTGELF
. | TRBJ1-2 | TRBV6-5 | ASSWGGNGYT
TRBD2 | TRBJ2-7 | TRBV14 | ASSQDGLAAEQY
. | TRBJ2-3 | TRBV6-6 | ASSRGKTDTQY
TRBD1 | TRBJ1-2 | TRBV6-6 | ASSLQRRGLNYGYT
. | TRBJ1-2 | TRBV11-2 | ASSLYAGDYGYT
TRBD1 | TRBJ1-2 | TRBV9 | ASSTGQGFGDYT
TRBD2 | TRBJ2-7 | TRBV7-8 | ASSRLGTSGIYEQY
. | TRBJ2-2 | TRBV9 | ASSGVRAGAKLF
. | TRBJ1-1 | TRBV7-9 | ASSLETVKITEAF
TRBD1 | TRBJ2-7 | TRBV10-1 | ASSAPGQITYEQY
. | TRBJ1-2 | TRBV7-2 | ASSREDRGYYGYT
TRBD2 | TRBJ2-7 | TRBV27 | ASSSGTSQGSPYEQY
. | TRBJ1-3 | TRBV19 | ASSMGVSGNTIY
TRBD1 | TRBJ2-2 | TRBV13 | ASSTRQGFGTGELF